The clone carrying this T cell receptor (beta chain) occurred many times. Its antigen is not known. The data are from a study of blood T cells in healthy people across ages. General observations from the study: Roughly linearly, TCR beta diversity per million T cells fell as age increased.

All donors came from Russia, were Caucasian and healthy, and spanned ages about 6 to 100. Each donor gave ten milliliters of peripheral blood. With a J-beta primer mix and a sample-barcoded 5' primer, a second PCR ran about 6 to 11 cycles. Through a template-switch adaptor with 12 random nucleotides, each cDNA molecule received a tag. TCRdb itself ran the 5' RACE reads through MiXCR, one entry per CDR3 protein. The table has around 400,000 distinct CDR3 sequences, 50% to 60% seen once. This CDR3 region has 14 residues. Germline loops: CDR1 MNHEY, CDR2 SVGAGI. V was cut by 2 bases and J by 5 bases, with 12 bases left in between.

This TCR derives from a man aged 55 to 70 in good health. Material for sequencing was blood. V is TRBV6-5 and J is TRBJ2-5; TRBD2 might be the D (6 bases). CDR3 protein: CASSYPGGGETQYF. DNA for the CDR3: TGTGCCAGCAGTTACCCCGGAGGAGGGGAGACCCAGTACTTC.